What follows is one T cell receptor beta chain and its context. V lost 5 bases and J 0 bases, leaving 14 bases between the germline ends. The CDR3 consists of 16 residues. The germline gives CDR1 SGHVS, CDR2 FNYEAQ. The table came from immunoSEQ multiplex PCR; TCRdb's copy has only in-frame clones and leaves some out. The sample lists fewer than 150,000 clones, roughly 97% occurring once. This sample was included in a study of T cell changes during pregnancy in multiple sclerosis. This clonotype was sampled from a female donor with multiple sclerosis, enrolled in a pregnancy study. The V and J genes are TRBV7-6 and TRBJ2-1; D might be TRBD2 (6 bases). The material was peripheral blood, obtained after pregnancy. The chain's CDR3 is CASSPSPGSSYNEQFF. CDR3 bases: TGTGCCAGCAGCCCATCCCCCGGGAGCTCCTACAATGAGCAGTTCTTC.